Following are 22 T cell receptor beta chains from one sample sequenced in a study of metastatic and nonmetastatic thyroid tumors. Until they underwent thyroid surgery, no patient had received any treatment. TCRdb re-clonotyped the PCR reads via MiXCR. The sample holds over 45,000 clones, less than 25% seen once. Material for sequencing was blood. All receptors come from a male donor with papillary thyroid cancer or a benign thyroid nodule (not recorded which). Some clones in this sample may be carry-over from other donors' samples.

The V and J genes are TRBV20-1 and TRBJ1-5; perhaps TRBD1 as D (6 bases). V lost 1 base, J lost 0 bases, and 10 bases lay in between. CDR1 is DFQATT and CDR2 is SNEGSKA in the germline V gene (reference sequence). This CDR3 is built from 15 residues. The CDR3 loop reads CSARVTGHSNQPQHF. The CDR3 DNA reads TGCAGTGCTAGAGTAACGGGACATAGCAATCAGCCCCAGCATTTT.

The table lists this clone with many counts. CDR3 loop: CSARNRVQGFDQPQHF. The CDR3 region has the DNA TGCAGTGCTAGGAACCGGGTGCAGGGGTTTGATCAGCCCCAGCATTTT. The chain carries TRBV20-1 and TRBJ1-5; a possible D gene is TRBD1 (6 bases). Trimming shortened V by 3 bases and J by 5 bases, and 20 bases separated the two germline ends. The CDR3 is 16 residues long. Germline V gene data show CDR1 as DFQATT and CDR2 as SNEGSKA (reference sequence).

V usage is TRBV30 and J usage is TRBJ1-1; D call uncertain. The CDR3 has 11 amino acids. Per germline, CDR1 GTSNPN and CDR2 SVGIG (reference sequence). Trimming left V 5 bases short and J 4 bases short, with 8 bases between. The DNA for the CDR3 is TGTGCCTGGGTGAGGGCCACTGAAGCTTTCTTT. Protein: CAWVRATEAFF.

This clone has at least ten counts. A read error may be the cause here, since a much bigger clone is one base away. This chain uses TRBV20-1 with TRBJ2-7; either TRBD1 or TRBD2 may fit D (5 bases each). V dropped 4 bases and J dropped 4 bases, with 17 bases sitting between them. Germline V CDR1 and CDR2: DFQATT, SNEGSKA (reference sequence). The CDR3 has 14 residues. CDR3 bases: TGCAGTGCTATGTCCCCGGGACGGAGATACGAGCAGTACTTC. Amino acid sequence: CSAMSPGRRYEQYF.

The sample holds a few counts of this clone. The V gene is TRBV27, the J gene TRBJ2-1; 9 nucleotides agree with TRBD2. J lost 3 bases, V lost 4 bases, and 4 bases had no gene match. Germline CDR1 is MNHEY and CDR2 is SMNVEV (reference sequence). CDR3 length equals 15 residues. The CDR3 DNA reads as TGTGCCAGCAGTTATAGCGGGAGAAACTACAATGAGCAGTTCTTC. This codes for CASSYSGRNYNEQFF.

The chain couples TRBV6-4 to TRBJ2-3, with 13 bases fitting TRBD2. This CDR3 is built from 19 residues. In germline, CDR1 is MRHNA, CDR2 SNTAGT. Trimming removed 2 bases from V and 2 bases from J; junction bases left unmatched: 10. The CDR3 DNA is TGTGCCAGCAGTGACCTCCTACTAGCGGGGGGGCAAGTCACAGATACGCAGTATTTT. Translating gives CASSDLLLAGGQVTDTQYF.

This clone was counted many times. The rearrangement uses TRBV11-3 and TRBJ2-2, with a possible D match to TRBD1 (6 bases). This CDR3 spans 15 amino acids. Trimming shortened V by 5 bases and J by 4 bases, and 14 bases separated the two germline ends. The V gene's germline CDR1 is SGHNT and CDR2 YENEEA. This CDR3 is CASSPLTGPTGELFF. DNA of the CDR3: TGTGCCAGCAGCCCCTTGACAGGCCCCACCGGGGAGCTGTTTTTT.

The V and J genes are TRBV30 and TRBJ1-5; D gene ambiguous. Between the trimmed V and J ends, which lost 1 base and 1 base, there was a span of 11 bases. This CDR3 region has 15 residues. Germline values: CDR1 GTSNPN, CDR2 SVGIG (reference sequence). The CDR3 nucleotides read TGTGCCTGGAGTGCGAGCGTCGTGAGCAATCAGCCCCAGCATTTT. It encodes CAWSASVVSNQPQHF. The whole variable domain, remainder taken from reference TRBV30 and TRBJ1-5, is SQTIHQWPATLVQPVGSPLSLECTVEGTSNPNLYWYRQAAGRGLQLLFYSVGIGQISSEVPQNLSASRPQDRQFILSSKKLLLSDSGFYLCAWSASVVSNQPQHFGDGTRLSIL.

The rearrangement joins TRBV6-1 to TRBJ2-5, with 13 bases that match TRBD2. The ends lost 5 bases at V and 5 bases at J; junction bases unmatched: 8. The length of the CDR3 is 16 residues. The V gene's germline CDR1 is MNHNS and CDR2 SASEGT. The CDR3 bases are TGTGCCAGCAGTAGGGGACTAGCGGGGACGGGGGAGACCCAGTACTTC. Translated, it gives CASSRGLAGTGETQYF.

This chain uses TRBV5-4 with TRBJ1-6; D is undetermined. Germline lookup yields CDR1 SGHNT and CDR2 YYREEE (reference sequence). Deletions cut 3 bases from V and 2 bases from J, with 15 bases between. CDR3 length equals 17 residues. The CDR3, as DNA: TGTGCCAGCAGCTCAACACTCCGAGGCACCTATAATTCACCCCTCCACTTT. Residues: CASSSTLRGTYNSPLHF. The whole variable domain, filled in from reference TRBV5-4 and TRBJ1-6, reads ETGVTQSPTHLIKTRGQQVTLRCSSQSGHNTVSWYQQALGQGPQFIFQYYREEENGRGNFPPRFSGLQFPNYSSELNVNALELDDSALYLCASSSTLRGTYNSPLHFGNGTRLTVT.

This rearrangement joins TRBV2 to TRBJ2-6; 7 bases agree with TRBD2. In germline, CDR1 is SNHLY, CDR2 FYNNEI. V dropped 7 bases and J dropped 13; count of bases not matched to a gene: 22. The CDR3 loop spans 17 amino acids. CDR3 region: CASKRAQTSSGVKVLTF. The CDR3, as DNA: TGTGCCAGCAAACGGGCACAGACTAGCTCTGGGGTCAAAGTCCTGACTTTC.

The chain carries TRBV4-1 and TRBJ2-7; D may be TRBD2 (6 bases). V was trimmed by 0 bases and J by 3 bases, leaving 12 bases between them. CDR1 is MGHRA, CDR2 YSYEKL, per germline. The CDR3 contains 15 residues. The CDR3 region is CASSQDWTTYYEQYF. As DNA, the CDR3 is TGCGCCAGCAGCCAAGACTGGACTACATACTACGAGCAGTACTTC.

This rearrangement joins TRBV30 to TRBJ2-7, with 11 bases lining up with TRBD1. CDR3 length: 14 amino acids. V gave up 4 bases and J gave up 5 bases; unmatched junction bases: 7. Germline CDR1 GTSNPN, CDR2 SVGIG (reference sequence). CDR3 sequence reads: CAWNYGTGGDEQYF. The DNA of the CDR3 is TGTGCCTGGAATTATGGGACAGGGGGTGACGAGCAGTACTTC.

This clone was detected ten times or more. The CDR3 DNA sequence: TGCGCCAGCAGCCAATATTTGGAGGGAATGGCTTTCTTT. Its translation: CASSQYLEGMAFF. This chain connects TRBV4-1 to TRBJ1-1; D uncertain. Germline assignment: CDR1 MGHRA and CDR2 YSYEKL. This CDR3 contains 13 residues. With 2 bases removed from V and 11 bases from J, the gap between germline ends came to 15 bases.

This clone was seen repeatedly, ten times or more. The rearrangement links TRBV9 to TRBJ2-1; D possibly matches TRBD1 or TRBD2 (5 bases each). Germline CDR1 reads SGDLS; CDR2 reads YYNGEE. Trimming took off 4 bases at V and 6 bases at J, with 8 bases between the two ends. This CDR3 region has 12 residues. The CDR3, as DNA: TGTGCCAGCAGCACTGGGGGCAATGAGCAGTTCTTC. Amino acid sequence: CASSTGGNEQFF.

This clone was seen many times. J is TRBJ2-7 and V is TRBV4-1, with 10 bases matching TRBD2. This CDR3 contains 18 residues. J lost 4 bases, V lost 0 bases, and 12 bases had no gene match. CDR1 MGHRA and CDR2 YSYEKL come from the germline V gene. CDR3 bases: TGCGCCAGCAGCCAAGATGAGATAATAGCGGGAGGAGTATACGAGCAGTACTTC. Protein: CASSQDEIIAGGVYEQYF.

This clone was detected ten times or more. With a much larger clone just one base away, this may be a read error. The chain uses TRBV4-1 and TRBJ2-1; D may be TRBD1 (5 bases). The germline V gene has CDR1 MGHRA and CDR2 YSYEKL. This CDR3 contains 15 residues. The CDR3 sequence: CASSQDRRTDNEQSF. DNA for the CDR3: TGCGCCAGCAGCCAAGATAGAAGGACGGACAATGAGCAGTCCTTC.

There are many counts of this clone. The V and J genes are TRBV4-1 and TRBJ1-3; D ambiguous. The CDR3 covers 17 residues. Trimming stripped 1 base from V and 4 bases from J, with 17 bases between. From germline, CDR1 is MGHRA and CDR2 YSYEKL. CDR3 loop: CASSQGERQLAGNTIYF. The CDR3 DNA reads TGCGCCAGCAGCCAAGGAGAGAGGCAACTCGCGGGAAACACCATATATTTT.

There are many counts of this clone. The V gene is TRBV6-1, the J gene TRBJ2-6, with a tentative D call TRBD2 (7 bases). Germline V lookup: CDR1 MNHNS, CDR2 SASEGT. V lost 5 bases to trimming and J lost 10 bases, with 18 bases between them. CDR3 size: 15 residues. CDR3 protein: CASSPRGGGLNVLTF. The DNA of the CDR3 is TGTGCCAGCAGTCCGAGGGGGGGGGGGCTAAACGTCCTGACTTTC.

This clone was seen repeatedly, ten times or more. The V call is TRBV27, the J call TRBJ2-1; D might be TRBD1 (6 bases). This CDR3 has 15 amino acids. Germline V gives CDR1 MNHEY, CDR2 SMNVEV (reference sequence). Trimming took off 2 bases at V and 0 bases at J, with 8 bases between the two ends. CDR3 loop: CASSLRGSSYNEQFF. The CDR3 region has the DNA TGTGCCAGCAGTTTAAGGGGGAGCTCCTACAATGAGCAGTTCTTC.

By sample fraction, this clone is medium-sized. This sequence joins TRBV5-1 and TRBJ1-6; D is ambiguous. Per germline, CDR1 SGHRS and CDR2 YFSETQ. This CDR3 comprises 16 residues. V dropped 0 bases and J dropped 7 bases, with 14 bases sitting between them. The CDR3 spells CASSLDPDRRNSPLHF. The DNA of the CDR3 is TGCGCCAGCAGCTTGGATCCGGACCGGCGGAATTCACCCCTCCACTTT.

This clone has at least ten counts. J is TRBJ2-2 and V is TRBV9; no clear D. The V and J ends lost 5 bases and 0 bases respectively, with 8 bases between them. The CDR3 is 14 residues long. In germline, CDR1 is SGDLS, CDR2 YYNGEE. The DNA of the CDR3 is TGTGCCAGCAGACCAGGATCGAACACCGGGGAGCTGTTTTTT. Translated, it gives CASRPGSNTGELFF.